Listed here are 9 T cell receptor beta chains from one sample, sequenced in a study of shared clonotypes between healthy human individuals. The table came from immunoSEQ multiplex PCR; TCRdb's copy has only in-frame clones and leaves some out. The repertoire holds approximately 2.5 million clones, with 90% to 95% as singletons. Sequencing used naive CD4+ T cells from PBMCs. The subset here: CD45RA+ positively selected. Every receptor here comes from a young man in good health. Some clones in this sample may be carry-over from other donors' samples.

V and J are TRBV28 and TRBJ2-1, with 7 bases identical to TRBD2. Germline CDR1 reads MDHEN; CDR2 reads SYDVKM. Trimming took 3 bases from V and 8 from J; bases not matched to a gene: 7. This CDR3 is 14 amino acids long. CDR3 region: CASSLTGGGDEQFF. The CDR3 region has the DNA TGTGCCAGCAGTTTGACGGGGGGTGGCGATGAGCAGTTCTTC. Together with reference TRBV28 and TRBJ2-1, the CDR3 gives the full variable domain: DVKVTQSSRYLVKRTGEKVFLECVQDMDHENMFWYRQDPGLGLRLIYFSYDVKMKEKGDIPEGYSVSREKKERFSLILESASTNQTSMYLCASSLTGGGDEQFFGPGTRLTVL.

The chain employs TRBV6-5 and TRBJ2-7, with 8 positions matching TRBD1. V dropped 8 bases and J dropped 2; count of bases not matched to a gene: 11. CDR1 MNHEY and CDR2 SVGAGI come from the germline V gene. The CDR3 has 15 amino acids. CDR3 DNA sequence: TGTGCCAGCTCAATGTCAGGGGGCCACCCCTACGAGCAGTACTTC. Translated, it gives CASSMSGGHPYEQYF.

V and J are TRBV7-8 and TRBJ2-1; TRBD1 matches at 10 bases. There are 15 residues in the CDR3. The germline CDR1 and CDR2 sequences are SGHVS and FQNEAQ. J was trimmed by 12 bases and V by 1 base; bases with no gene match: 9. The CDR3, as DNA: TGTGCCAGCAGCTTAGGATCAGGGACAGGGGTTTTGCAGTTCTTC. It yields the protein CASSLGSGTGVLQFF.

The genes are TRBV1 and TRBJ2-3; TRBD2, the D gene given by the table, was not confirmed from the DNA. TRBV1 is termed a pseudogene. The length of the CDR3 is 13 residues. The CDR3 DNA is TGCACCAGCAGCGGGAGATCCACCGATACGCAGTATTTT. It yields the protein CTSSGRSTDTQYF.

V usage is TRBV9 and J usage is TRBJ2-2, with a weak D call TRBD2 (6 bases). Germline values: CDR1 SGDLS, CDR2 YYNGEE. This CDR3 comprises 13 residues. V was clipped by 7 bases and J by 6 bases, with 13 bases between them. The CDR3 DNA is TGTGCCAGCGGGACTTATGACGCCGGGGAGCTGTTTTTT. Protein: CASGTYDAGELFF.

This clone occurred once. The CDR3 protein is CASSEWRGSDLYEQYF. Here the CDR3 DNA reads TGTGCCAGCAGCGAATGGCGGGGCTCCGACCTTTACGAGCAGTACTTC. V and J are TRBV7-9 and TRBJ2-5, with D possibly being TRBD2 (6 bases). The J call may be faulty, since TRBJ2-7 better matches the DNA end. This CDR3 comprises 16 residues. The V gene's germline CDR1 is SEHNR and CDR2 FQNEAQ (reference sequence).

As for this clone: The same CDR3 also results from other DNA sequences found in this sample. V usage is TRBV9 and J usage is TRBJ2-1; no definite D call. Trimming took off 0 bases at V and 1 base at J, with 8 bases between the two ends. Germline lookup yields CDR1 SGDLS and CDR2 YYNGEE. This CDR3 has 15 residues. The CDR3 DNA sequence: TGTGCCAGCAGCGTAGCTACGGGTTCCTACAATGAGCAGTTCTTC. It encodes CASSVATGSYNEQFF.

The CDR3 DNA reads as TGCGCCAGCAGCCTAGCGGGGAGCTTGGGCTCCTACAATGAGCAGTTCTTC. It yields the protein CASSLAGSLGSYNEQFF. This chain links TRBV5-1 with TRBJ2-1; 9 bases are shared with TRBD2. Germline V gives CDR1 SGHRS, CDR2 YFSETQ. V lost 4 bases and J lost 0; bases outside the gene matches: 8. CDR3 length: 17 amino acids. The complete variable domain, with remaining parts taken from reference TRBV5-1 and TRBJ2-1, reads KAGVTQTPRYLIKTRGQQVTLSCSPISGHRSVSWYQQTPGQGLQFLFEYFSETQRNKGNFPGRFSGRQFSNSRSEMNVSTLELGDSALYLCASSLAGSLGSYNEQFFGPGTRLTVL.

The chain recombines TRBV28 with TRBJ2-1, with D maybe TRBD2 (7 bases). The CDR3 is made up of 14 amino acids. V was shortened by 7 bases and J by 6 bases, with 16 bases between the two germline ends. Germline values: CDR1 MDHEN, CDR2 SYDVKM. CDR3 sequence (DNA): TGTGCCAGCACCAAGGGGGGAGGGCGCAATGAGCAGTTCTTC. Translation: CASTKGGGRNEQFF.